This T cell receptor beta chain came from a study of blood T cell repertoires in COVID-19. This clone was seen only once. In the study's own analysis: It was from reference gene primer amplification that nucleated cell counts were estimated. Sequenced by immunoSEQ multiplex PCR; TCRdb stores in-frame clones only, minus some. The DNA gave D and trimming, while V, J and clone size come from that table. The profile shows tens of thousands of clones, approximately 88% of them singletons. From germline, CDR1 is MDHEN and CDR2 SYDVKM. Trimming took off 7 bases at V and 7 bases at J, with 17 bases between the two ends. This CDR3 has 14 residues.

The TCR comes from a man aged 45-60 years with acute or convalescent COVID-19. This sequence joins TRBV28 and TRBJ1-5; possibly TRBD1 for D (6 bases). Material for sequencing was peripheral blood. The CDR3 DNA reads as TGTGCCAGCACTCTCCCAGGGGCAGACCAGCCCCAGCATTTT. Translated, it gives CASTLPGADQPQHF.